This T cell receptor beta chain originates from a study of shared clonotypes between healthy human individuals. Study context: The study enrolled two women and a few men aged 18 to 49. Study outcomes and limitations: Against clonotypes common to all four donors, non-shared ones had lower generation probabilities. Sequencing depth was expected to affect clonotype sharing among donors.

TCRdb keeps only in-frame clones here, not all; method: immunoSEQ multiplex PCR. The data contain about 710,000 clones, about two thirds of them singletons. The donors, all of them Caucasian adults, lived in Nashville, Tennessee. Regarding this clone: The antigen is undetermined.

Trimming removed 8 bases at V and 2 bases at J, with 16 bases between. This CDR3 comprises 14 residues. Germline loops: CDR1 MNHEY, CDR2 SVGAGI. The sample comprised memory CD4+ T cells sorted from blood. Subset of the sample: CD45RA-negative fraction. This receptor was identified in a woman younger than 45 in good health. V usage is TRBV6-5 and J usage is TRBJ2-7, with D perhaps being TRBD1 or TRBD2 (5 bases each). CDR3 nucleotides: TGTGCCAGCGGCCGAGGGACCGCCACCTACGAGCAGTACTTC. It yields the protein CASGRGTATYEQYF.